This section outlines one T cell receptor (beta chain) sequence together with its context. Antigen unknown. Trimming removed 5 bases from V and 4 bases from J, with 11 bases in between. The CDR3 spans 13 residues. The germline CDR1 and CDR2 sequences are MRHNA and SNTAGT. The source of the sample is a study of T cells in localized non-small cell lung cancer. Findings and caveats of the study: Among the top 100 tumor clones, a median about 59 appeared in adjacent lung.

Repertoires were generated with immunoSEQ multiplex PCR, while TCRdb's copy carries only in-frame clones and drops some. The sample yields roughly 48,000 clones, roughly 80% seen once. The sequenced sample was peripheral blood, obtained before any cancer treatment. The chain couples TRBV6-4 to TRBJ1-1; weak D call: TRBD1 (6 bases). This sequence was found in a man between 40 and 75 years old with stage I squamous cell lung carcinoma. CDR3 DNA sequence: TGTGCCAGCAGTTACCAGGGGAGCACTGAAGCTTTCTTT. As protein: CASSYQGSTEAFF.